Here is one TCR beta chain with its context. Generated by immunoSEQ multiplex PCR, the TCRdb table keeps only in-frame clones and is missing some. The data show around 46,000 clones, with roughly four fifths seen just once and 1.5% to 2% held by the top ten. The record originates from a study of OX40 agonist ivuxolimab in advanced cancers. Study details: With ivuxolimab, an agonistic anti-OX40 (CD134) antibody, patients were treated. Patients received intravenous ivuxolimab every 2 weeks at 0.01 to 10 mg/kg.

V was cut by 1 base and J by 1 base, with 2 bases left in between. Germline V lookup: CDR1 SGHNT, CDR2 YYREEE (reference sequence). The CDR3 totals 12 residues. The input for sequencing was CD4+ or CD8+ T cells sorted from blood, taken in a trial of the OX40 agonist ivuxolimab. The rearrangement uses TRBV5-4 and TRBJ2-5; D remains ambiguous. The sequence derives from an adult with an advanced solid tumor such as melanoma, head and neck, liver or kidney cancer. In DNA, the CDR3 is TGTGCCAGCAGCTTGCTCCAAGAGACCCAGTACTTC. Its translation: CASSLLQETQYF.